This T cell receptor (beta chain) was recorded in a study (dated by TCRdb to the mid-2010s). By how much of the sample it makes up, this clonotype is medium-sized (0.01 to 0.1%). Its antigen target is currently unknown. It has no much larger one-base neighbor in the sample; base qualities were not kept. CDR1 and CDR2 are drawn from the germline V gene (reference sequence): DFQATT, SNEGSKA. At the junction V is shortened by 6 bases and J by 0 bases; bases outside the gene matches: 5. Taken from cysteine to phenylalanine, the CDR3 has 14 residues. The sequence is cut down to CDR3 DNA, 42 bases in frame from base 1. The method was RT-PCR. Sequencer: Illumina MiSeq. TCRdb itself trimmed the public reads at Q25 with fastp, ran MiXCR and retained productive beta chains. Entries that share a CDR3 protein sequence are merged under the most common genes and DNA. The table for this sample lists a few thousand distinct CDR3 sequences; 34% of them were counted only once. The top ten clonotypes cover about 5% of the sample.

This sequence was found in a female donor with primary Sjogren's syndrome. The chain couples TRBV20-1 to TRBJ1-3, with TRBD1 identical over 7 junction bases. Sample: memory CD4+ T cells from salivary gland. The CDR3 reads CSAPTGVSGNTIYF. The DNA reads TGCAGTGCCCCCACAGGGGTCTCTGGAAACACCATATATTTT.